This T cell receptor beta chain was obtained from a study of T cells in localized non-small cell lung cancer. Germline CDR1 ENHRY, CDR2 SYGVKD. V lost 4 bases, J lost 7 bases, and 14 bases lay in between. This CDR3 is 14 amino acids long. The method was immunoSEQ multiplex PCR; TCRdb's version includes in-frame clones alone and lacks a portion of them. This sample carries 20,000 to 25,000 clones, around 90% of them seen once, and the ten largest clones take approximately 2.9%. The study's findings and limits: The study sequenced only one region of the tumor. As a result, intratumor heterogeneity could not be excluded and remains possible. A higher density of T cells in blood coincided with extended overall survival. Appearance in adjacent lung was seen for a median roughly 56 of the top 100 tumor clones. Measurement of T cell clonality placed uninvolved adjacent lung highest, above the level in tumor.

This clone has just one count. As yet, its antigen is unknown. Sequenced material: peripheral blood, taken before any cancer treatment. This receptor was obtained from a woman aged 40-70 years with stage I lung adenocarcinoma. V and J are TRBV10-3 and TRBJ2-1; D not resolved. The CDR3 sequence is CAISAPLVGNEQFF. CDR3 sequence (DNA): TGTGCCATCAGTGCCCCTTTGGTTGGGAATGAGCAGTTCTTC.